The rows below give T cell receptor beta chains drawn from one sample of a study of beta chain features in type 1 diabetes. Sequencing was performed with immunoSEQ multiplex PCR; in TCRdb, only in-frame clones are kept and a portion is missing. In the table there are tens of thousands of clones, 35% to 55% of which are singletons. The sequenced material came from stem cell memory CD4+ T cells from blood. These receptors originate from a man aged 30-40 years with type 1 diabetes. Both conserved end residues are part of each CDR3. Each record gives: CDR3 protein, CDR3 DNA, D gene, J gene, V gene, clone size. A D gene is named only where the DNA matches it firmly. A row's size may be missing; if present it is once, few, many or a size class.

CDR3aa: CASSPGLAGALTDTQYF
CDR3nt: TGCGCCAGCAGCCCGGGACTAGCGGGAGCGTTAACAGATACGCAGTATTTT
d_gene: TRBD2
j_gene: TRBJ2-3
v_gene: TRBV5-1
abundance: -

CDR3aa: CASSAGLAGENHEQYF
CDR3nt: TGTGCCAGCAGCGCCGGACTAGCGGGAGAAAACCACGAGCAGTACTTC
d_gene: TRBD2
j_gene: TRBJ2-7
v_gene: TRBV9
abundance: few

CDR3aa: CASSLGGTSGNEQFF
CDR3nt: TGTGCCAGCAGCTTAGGAGGGACTAGTGGAAATGAGCAGTTCTTC
d_gene: TRBD2
j_gene: TRBJ2-1
v_gene: TRBV7-2
abundance: -

CDR3aa: CASSLSQRQETQYF
CDR3nt: TGTGCCAGCAGCTTGTCGCAACGGCAAGAGACCCAGTACTTC
d_gene: -
j_gene: TRBJ2-5
v_gene: TRBV5-4
abundance: once

CDR3aa: CAISARQGAANTEAFF
CDR3nt: TGTGCCATCAGTGCCAGACAGGGTGCGGCGAACACTGAAGCTTTCTTT
d_gene: TRBD1
j_gene: TRBJ1-1
v_gene: TRBV10-3
abundance: -

CDR3aa: CASSQDPWVGAGELFF
CDR3nt: TGCGCCAGCAGCCAAGACCCCTGGGTAGGAGCCGGGGAGCTGTTTTTT
d_gene: -
j_gene: TRBJ2-2
v_gene: TRBV4-3
abundance: -

CDR3aa: CASSERWFGETQYF
CDR3nt: TGTGCCAGCAGTGAGCGGTGGTTCGGGGAGACCCAGTACTTC
d_gene: -
j_gene: TRBJ2-5
v_gene: TRBV6-1
abundance: few

CDR3aa: CAISVQALDTIYF
CDR3nt: TGTGCCATCAGCGTTCAGGCCCTCGACACCATATATTTT
d_gene: -
j_gene: TRBJ1-3
v_gene: TRBV10-3
abundance: -

CDR3aa: CASTEAGASYEQYF
CDR3nt: TGTGCCAGCACCGAAGCGGGGGCCTCCTACGAGCAGTACTTC
d_gene: TRBD2
j_gene: TRBJ2-7
v_gene: TRBV6-1
abundance: few

CDR3aa: CASSKGHYQETQYF
CDR3nt: TGTGCCAGCAGCAAGGGACATTATCAAGAGACCCAGTACTTC
d_gene: -
j_gene: TRBJ2-5
v_gene: TRBV5-4
abundance: once

CDR3aa: CARRPPAGSWQFF
CDR3nt: TGTGCCCGCCGCCCACCGGCGGGAAGTTGGCAGTTCTTC
d_gene: -
j_gene: TRBJ2-1
v_gene: TRBV27
abundance: -

CDR3aa: CASSYSRAMNTEAFF
CDR3nt: TGTGCCAGCAGTTACTCGCGGGCGATGAACACTGAAGCTTTCTTT
d_gene: -
j_gene: TRBJ1-1
v_gene: TRBV6-6
abundance: -

CDR3aa: CASSPNLLQGNYGYTF
CDR3nt: TGTGCCAGCAGCCCGAACCTACTACAGGGGAACTATGGCTACACCTTC
d_gene: TRBD1
j_gene: TRBJ1-2
v_gene: TRBV7-9
abundance: few

CDR3aa: CASSEVGSRSDEQFF
CDR3nt: TGTGCCAGCAGTGAAGTGGGCAGTCGCTCCGATGAGCAGTTCTTC
d_gene: -
j_gene: TRBJ2-1
v_gene: TRBV25-1
abundance: -

CDR3aa: CSALVRLNTEAFF
CDR3nt: TGCAGCGCCCTTGTAAGACTTAACACTGAAGCTTTCTTT
d_gene: -
j_gene: TRBJ1-1
v_gene: TRBV29-1
abundance: -

CDR3aa: CASSWGQGAGEQYF
CDR3nt: TGTGCCAGCAGTTGGGGGCAGGGGGCGGGGGAGCAGTACTTC
d_gene: TRBD1
j_gene: TRBJ2-7
v_gene: TRBV27
abundance: -

CDR3aa: CASSFAINYGYTF
CDR3nt: TGTGCCAGCAGTTTCGCGATAAACTATGGCTACACCTTC
d_gene: -
j_gene: TRBJ1-2
v_gene: TRBV28
abundance: once

CDR3aa: CASSLEMSGFTEAFF
CDR3nt: TGCGCCAGCAGCTTGGAGATGTCAGGGTTTACTGAAGCTTTCTTT
d_gene: -
j_gene: TRBJ1-1
v_gene: TRBV5-1
abundance: -

CDR3aa: CASSYRPGLPIIEQYF
CDR3nt: TGTGCCAGCAGTTACCGGCCGGGACTACCGATAATCGAGCAGTACTTC
d_gene: TRBD2
j_gene: TRBJ2-7
v_gene: TRBV6-5
abundance: -

CDR3aa: CASSVAPAGLANTGELFF
CDR3nt: TGTGCCAGCAGCGTTGCCCCAGCGGGACTGGCGAACACCGGGGAGCTGTTTTTT
d_gene: TRBD2
j_gene: TRBJ2-2
v_gene: TRBV9
abundance: -

CDR3aa: CASGDRDSNQPQHF
CDR3nt: TGTGCCAGCGGAGACAGAGATAGCAATCAGCCCCAGCATTTT
d_gene: -
j_gene: TRBJ1-5
v_gene: TRBV25-1
abundance: -

CDR3aa: CASRGGAKNIQYF
CDR3nt: TGTGCCAGCAGGGGGGGAGCCAAAAACATTCAGTACTTC
d_gene: -
j_gene: TRBJ2-4
v_gene: TRBV6-1
abundance: few

CDR3aa: CASRDRDYEQYF
CDR3nt: TGTGCCAGTCGGGACAGGGACTACGAGCAGTACTTC
d_gene: TRBD1
j_gene: TRBJ2-7
v_gene: TRBV19
abundance: -

CDR3aa: CASSLRERDDTQYF
CDR3nt: TGCGCCAGCAGCTTGCGGGAGAGAGACGATACGCAGTATTTT
d_gene: TRBD2
j_gene: TRBJ2-3
v_gene: TRBV4-1
abundance: -

CDR3aa: CASSSNVRGWAGEQFF
CDR3nt: TGTGCCAGCAGTTCGAATGTTCGAGGGTGGGCCGGAGAGCAGTTCTTC
d_gene: -
j_gene: TRBJ2-1
v_gene: TRBV27
abundance: -

CDR3aa: CASSWGDSEQYF
CDR3nt: TGTGCCAGCAGCTGGGGGGACAGCGAGCAGTACTTC
d_gene: -
j_gene: TRBJ2-7
v_gene: TRBV2
abundance: -

CDR3aa: CASGKAGVYEQYF
CDR3nt: TGTGCCAGCGGAAAGGCGGGGGTTTACGAGCAGTACTTC
d_gene: TRBD2
j_gene: TRBJ2-7
v_gene: TRBV25-1
abundance: -

CDR3aa: CASSQENRNRVYYGYTF
CDR3nt: TGCGCCAGCAGCCAAGAGAATAGGAACAGGGTGTACTATGGCTACACCTTC
d_gene: -
j_gene: TRBJ1-2
v_gene: TRBV4-1
abundance: -

CDR3aa: CASSPTVDSLGGYTF
CDR3nt: TGTGCCAGCTCGCCGACCGTAGACAGCCTCGGGGGCTACACCTTC
d_gene: -
j_gene: TRBJ1-2
v_gene: TRBV18
abundance: -

CDR3aa: CASSPLGGKTGNTIYF
CDR3nt: TGTGCCAGCTCACCACTTGGAGGGAAGACTGGAAACACCATATATTTT
d_gene: -
j_gene: TRBJ1-3
v_gene: TRBV18
abundance: few

CDR3aa: CASSQDRGARSYEQYF
CDR3nt: TGCGCCAGCAGCCAAGATCGGGGGGCCCGCTCCTACGAGCAGTACTTC
d_gene: -
j_gene: TRBJ2-7
v_gene: TRBV4-1
abundance: -

CDR3aa: CASIRVTGELFF
CDR3nt: TGTGCCAGCATCAGGGTTACCGGGGAGCTGTTTTTT
d_gene: -
j_gene: TRBJ2-2
v_gene: TRBV11-2
abundance: -

CDR3aa: CASSIYGGREIQNIQYF
CDR3nt: TGTGCCAGCAGTATATATGGCGGGAGGGAGATCCAAAACATTCAGTACTTC
d_gene: TRBD2
j_gene: TRBJ2-4
v_gene: TRBV7-9
abundance: -

CDR3aa: CASSYAGSGNEQFF
CDR3nt: TGTGCCAGCAGTTACGCGGGTTCGGGCAATGAGCAGTTCTTC
d_gene: -
j_gene: TRBJ2-1
v_gene: TRBV6-6
abundance: few

CDR3aa: CSATGGNEQFF
CDR3nt: TGCAGTGCTACCGGAGGTAATGAGCAGTTCTTC
d_gene: -
j_gene: TRBJ2-1
v_gene: TRBV20-1
abundance: few

CDR3aa: CASSLSSPFF
CDR3nt: TGTGCCAGCAGTCTCTCGAGTCCCTTCTTC
d_gene: -
j_gene: TRBJ2-1
v_gene: TRBV2
abundance: few

CDR3aa: CASTAGAYNEQFF
CDR3nt: TGTGCCAGCACCGCGGGGGCCTACAATGAGCAGTTCTTC
d_gene: TRBD2
j_gene: TRBJ2-1
v_gene: TRBV7-9
abundance: few

CDR3aa: CASSRVRGEQFF
CDR3nt: TGTGCCAGCAGCCGCGTAAGGGGTGAGCAGTTCTTC
d_gene: -
j_gene: TRBJ2-1
v_gene: TRBV27
abundance: -

CDR3aa: CSITEGTDTQYF
CDR3nt: TGCAGCATTACTGAGGGCACAGATACGCAGTATTTT
d_gene: -
j_gene: TRBJ2-3
v_gene: TRBV29-1
abundance: -

CDR3aa: CASSGMGRASDTEAFF
CDR3nt: TGTGCCAGCAGTGGAATGGGGAGGGCGTCTGACACTGAAGCTTTCTTT
d_gene: -
j_gene: TRBJ1-1
v_gene: TRBV6-1
abundance: -

CDR3aa: CSAGQDSYNEQFF
CDR3nt: TGCAGCGCCGGACAGGACTCATACAATGAGCAGTTCTTC
d_gene: TRBD1
j_gene: TRBJ2-1
v_gene: TRBV29-1
abundance: few

CDR3aa: CASSSALAGYNEQFF
CDR3nt: TGTGCCAGCAGTAGCGCACTAGCGGGGTACAATGAGCAGTTCTTC
d_gene: TRBD2
j_gene: TRBJ2-1
v_gene: TRBV27
abundance: few

CDR3aa: CASSSLGLANSYEQYF
CDR3nt: TGTGCCAGCAGTTCCCTGGGACTAGCGAACTCCTACGAGCAGTACTTC
d_gene: TRBD2
j_gene: TRBJ2-7
v_gene: TRBV28
abundance: once